This T cell receptor (beta chain) was profiled in a study of technical replicates of blood from several donors. Sequencing used immunoSEQ multiplex PCR; TCRdb keeps in-frame clones, though not all of them. Of over 50,000 clones listed, over 90% are singletons. With 3 bases removed from V and 0 bases from J, the gap between germline ends came to 8 bases. The CDR3 has 14 amino acids. Germline-derived CDR1 and CDR2 are MGHRA and YSYEKL. The gene calls are TRBV4-1 and TRBJ1-2; no clear D. This clonotype originated in a human donor in good health. Some clones in this sample may be carry-over from other donors' samples. Input material: PBMCs. CDR3 in amino acids: CASSQTPSNYGYTF. The DNA of the CDR3 is TGCGCCAGCAGCCAGACACCCTCTAACTATGGCTACACCTTC.